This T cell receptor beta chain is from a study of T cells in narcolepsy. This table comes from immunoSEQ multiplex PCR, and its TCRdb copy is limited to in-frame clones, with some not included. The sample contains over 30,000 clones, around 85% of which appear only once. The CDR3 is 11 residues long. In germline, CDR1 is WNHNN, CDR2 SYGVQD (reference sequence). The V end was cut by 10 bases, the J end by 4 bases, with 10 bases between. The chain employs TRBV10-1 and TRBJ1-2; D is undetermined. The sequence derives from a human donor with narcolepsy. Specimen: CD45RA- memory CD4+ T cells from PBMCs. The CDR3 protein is CAIQKGYGYTF. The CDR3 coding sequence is TGCGCCATTCAAAAGGGCTATGGCTACACCTTC.